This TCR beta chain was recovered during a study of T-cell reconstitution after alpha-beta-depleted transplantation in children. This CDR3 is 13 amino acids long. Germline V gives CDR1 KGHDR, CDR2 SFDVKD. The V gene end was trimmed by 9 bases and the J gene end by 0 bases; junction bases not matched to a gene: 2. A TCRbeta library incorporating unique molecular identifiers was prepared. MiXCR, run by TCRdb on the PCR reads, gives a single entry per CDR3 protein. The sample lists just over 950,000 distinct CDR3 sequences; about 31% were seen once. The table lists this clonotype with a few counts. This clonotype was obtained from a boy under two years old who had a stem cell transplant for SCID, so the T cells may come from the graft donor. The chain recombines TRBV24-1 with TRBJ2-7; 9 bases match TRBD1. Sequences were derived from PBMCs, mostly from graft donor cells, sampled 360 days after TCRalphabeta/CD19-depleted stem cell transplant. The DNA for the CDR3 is TGTGCCACCGCGGACAGGGGCTCCTACGAGCAGTACTTC. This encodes CATADRGSYEQYF.